The 3 T cell receptor beta chains in this list originate from one sample, sequenced in a study of tissue T cells after allogeneic stem cell transplantation (dated by TCRdb to the early 2020s). The method was the immunoSEQ multiplex PCR assay. Here the immuneACCESS table is served through TCRdb, limited to in-frame sequences with V and J called. Missing clones are a known gap in these copies; in checked studies unresolved V genes cover under half, and the rest lacks a known reason. This sample has some 7,600 clones in its table, and over 40% of those were observed once. In total, the top ten clones hold under 9% of the sample. The time point label on this specimen signifies: mouse harvest day 7 after allogeneic transplant. Each mouse graft, delivered by tail vein injection, combined 10^6 splenic CD5+ T cells with 10^7 T-cell-depleted bone marrow cells. Sequencing input: gut tissue. The receptors here all came from a female BALB/c mouse given C57BL/6 T cells with graft-versus-host disease after an allogeneic hematopoietic cell transplant.

With regard to this clone: Mouse germline and gene names are used. The read is 1 residue too short to cover the CDR3 end, so that end is filled in from the germline J gene. V usage is TRBV5 and J usage is TRBJ2-7, with D possibly matching TRBD2 (5 bases). The CDR3 length is 14 residues. V was cut by 0 bases and J by 4 bases, with 10 bases left in between. Germline loops: CDR1 LGHNA, CDR2 YNLKQL (reference sequence). CDR3: CASSQDSGRYEQYF. The CDR3 DNA, read in part, is TGTGCCAGCAGCCAAGATTCTGGGAGATATGAACAGTAC.

With respect to this clone: Mouse germline and gene names are used. Coverage ceases 1 residue before the CDR3 finishes, and the germline J gene fills in the end. This chain links TRBV16 with TRBJ2-7; D could derive from TRBD1 or TRBD2 (5 bases each). Germline V gene sequence: CDR1 SGHSA, CDR2 FRNQAP. Trimming pared 1 base from V and 1 base from J, leaving 5 bases between. This CDR3 region has 13 residues. This CDR3 is CASSLGGSYEQYF. CDR3 DNA, as far as it was read: TGTGCAAGCAGCTTAGGGGGGTCCTATGAACAGTAC.

As to this clone: Gene names and germline refer to mouse. The sequenced fragment ends 1 residue before the CDR3 boundary, so the rest is inferred from the germline J gene. In the same sample, other DNA sequences code for this CDR3. This chain connects TRBV26 to TRBJ2-5; 8 bases match TRBD2. The V gene end was trimmed by 2 bases and the J gene end by 2 bases; junction bases not matched to a gene: 0. Germline V gives CDR1 KGHPV, CDR2 FQNQEV (reference sequence). The length of the CDR3 is 14 residues. CDR3 region: CASSLTGGQDTQYF. The CDR3 bases that were read are TGTGCCAGCAGTCTGACTGGGGGCCAAGACACCCAGTAC. Supplemented by reference TRBV26 and TRBJ2-5, the full variable domain reads NSKVIQTPRYLVKGQGQKAKMRCIPEKGHPVVFWYQQNKNNEFKFLINFQNQEVLQQIDMTEKRFSAECPSNSPCSLEIQSSEAGDSALYLCASSLTGGQDTQYFGPGTRLLVL.